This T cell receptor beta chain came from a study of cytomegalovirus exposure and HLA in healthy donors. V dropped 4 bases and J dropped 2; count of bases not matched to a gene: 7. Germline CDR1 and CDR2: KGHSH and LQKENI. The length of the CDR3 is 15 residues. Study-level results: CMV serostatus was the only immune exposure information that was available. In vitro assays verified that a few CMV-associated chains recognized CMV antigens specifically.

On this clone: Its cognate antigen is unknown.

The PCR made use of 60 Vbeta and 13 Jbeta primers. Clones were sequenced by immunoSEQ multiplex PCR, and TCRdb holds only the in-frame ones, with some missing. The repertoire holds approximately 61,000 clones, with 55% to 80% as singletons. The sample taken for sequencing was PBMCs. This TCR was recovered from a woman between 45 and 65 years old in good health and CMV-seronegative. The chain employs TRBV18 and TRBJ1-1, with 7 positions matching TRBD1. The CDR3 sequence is CASSRRQGANTEAFF. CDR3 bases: TGTGCCAGCTCACGGAGACAGGGAGCAAACACTGAAGCTTTCTTT.